This T cell receptor (beta chain) was obtained from a study of blood T cells in healthy people across ages. Whole-study results and caveats: Older age went with lower TCR beta diversity per million T cells, in a roughly linear way. Versus aged donors, long-lived donors had higher diversity and more naive CD4+ cells.

The V gene lost 5 bases and the J gene lost 1 base, with 18 bases spanning the gap. Germline V gene data show CDR1 as SEHNR and CDR2 as FQNEAQ (reference sequence). CDR3 length equals 17 residues. This clonotype was found once. The antigen is unknown. Together with a sample-barcoded 5' primer, a J-beta primer mix was included in a second PCR lasting roughly 6 to 12 cycles. The authors tagged each cDNA molecule using a template-switch adaptor with 12 random nucleotides. From the 5' RACE reads, TCRdb called clonotypes with MiXCR, one entry per CDR3 protein. The profile covers hundreds of thousands of distinct CDR3 sequences, with just over 55% appearing a single time and approximately 24% taken by the ten largest.

The sequence came from a man aged 35-49 years in good health. J is TRBJ2-1 and V is TRBV7-9, with a possible D match to TRBD2 (7 bases). Sequencing input: blood. CDR3: CASSPRGGQISYNEQFF. CDR3 nucleotides: TGTGCCAGCAGCCCAAGGGGGGGACAAATTTCCTACAATGAGCAGTTCTTC.